The 9 T cell receptor beta chains in this list originate from one sample, sequenced in a study of naive and memory T cell subsets. An equimolar mix of two oligonucleotides served as the beta constant-region primer for TRBC1 and TRBC2. TCRdb re-called the UMI-ligation and nested PCR reads through MiXCR, storing one row per CDR3 protein. The table has around 90,000 distinct CDR3 sequences, over 7% seen once. The source material was central memory CD4+ T cells from blood. These receptors all come from a human donor in good health.

This clonotype was seen a few times. The chain employs TRBV10-3 and TRBJ2-3; TRBD2 is a possible D gene (6 bases). Per the germline V gene, CDR1 is ENHRY and CDR2 is SYGVKD. Trimming took 4 bases from V and 0 from J, leaving 8 bases between them. The CDR3 has 14 amino acids. The CDR3 coding sequence is TGTGCCATCAGTGCAGGGACTAGCACAGATACGCAGTATTTT. Protein: CAISAGTSTDTQYF.

The rearrangement joins TRBV7-9 to TRBJ2-1, with a tentative D call TRBD1 (5 bases). From germline, CDR1 is SEHNR and CDR2 FQNEAQ (reference sequence). This CDR3 spans 18 amino acids. Deletions cut 5 bases from V and 0 bases from J, with 20 bases between. The CDR3 here is CASSLDPSTGNSYNEQFF. In nucleotides, the CDR3 is TGTGCCAGCAGCCTAGATCCCTCCACAGGAAACTCCTACAATGAGCAGTTCTTC.

This clonotype was counted only a few times. The J gene is TRBJ2-7, the V gene TRBV7-2; D is uncertain. There are 13 residues in the CDR3. V lost 3 bases, J lost 6 bases, and 12 bases lay in between. Germline lookup yields CDR1 SGHTA and CDR2 FQGNSA. Written as DNA, the CDR3 is TGTGCCAGCAGCTTGGATGGAAGTGGCGAGCAGTACTTC. Its protein is CASSLDGSGEQYF.

This clonotype was counted ten times or more. This sequence joins TRBV11-1 and TRBJ2-5, with D hard to call. The V and J ends lost 6 bases and 3 bases respectively, with 14 bases between them. The CDR3 has 14 amino acids. Germline V gene sequence: CDR1 SGHAT, CDR2 FQDESV (reference sequence). CDR3 coding DNA: TGTGCCAGCAGATTCAGCGCTTCTAAAGAGACCCAGTACTTC. Protein sequence: CASRFSASKETQYF.

This clonotype has at least ten counts. The chain joins TRBV7-9 to TRBJ1-5, with D perhaps matching TRBD1 (5 bases). Germline V gene sequence: CDR1 SEHNR, CDR2 FQNEAQ (reference sequence). V was shortened by 5 bases and J by 5 bases, with 13 bases between the two germline ends. There are 14 residues in the CDR3. The CDR3 nucleotides are TGTGCCAGCAGCCCAAGCTGGGGGTATCAGCCCCAGCATTTT. Amino acids: CASSPSWGYQPQHF.

This clonotype is classed as medium-sized. The chain combines TRBV20-1 with TRBJ1-2; D is possibly TRBD1 (5 bases). Germline-derived CDR1 and CDR2 are DFQATT and SNEGSKA (reference sequence). V lost 6 bases to trimming and J lost 1 base, with 15 bases between them. The CDR3 has 14 residues. The CDR3 protein is CSAPERQLNYGYTF. CDR3 DNA sequence: TGCAGTGCCCCGGAGAGACAGCTTAACTATGGCTACACCTTC.

This clonotype was counted at least ten times. This sequence joins TRBV3-1 and TRBJ1-3; D gene unclear. V lost 7 bases to trimming and J lost 0 bases, with 19 bases between them. The V gene's germline CDR1 is LGHDT and CDR2 YNNKEL (reference sequence). The CDR3 is made up of 17 amino acids. CDR3 coding DNA: TGTGCCAGCACGCCTAGGTGGATTCAACACTCTGGAAACACCATATATTTT. The encoded protein is CASTPRWIQHSGNTIYF.

This clonotype has just a few counts. The chain links TRBV27 to TRBJ2-6; 8 nucleotides agree with TRBD1. After removal of 6 bases from V and 2 bases from J, the junction contained 6 bases not matched to a gene. Germline assignment: CDR1 MNHEY and CDR2 SMNVEV (reference sequence). The CDR3 has 16 residues. The CDR3 loop reads CASRGQVGAGANVLTF. CDR3 DNA: TGTGCCAGCAGGGGACAGGTAGGAGCTGGGGCCAACGTCCTGACTTTC. Filled out from reference TRBV27 and TRBJ2-6, the complete variable domain reads EAQVTQNPRYLITVTGKKLTVTCSQNMNHEYMSWYRQDPGLGLRQIYYSMNVEVTDKGDVPEGYKVSRKEKRNFPLILESPSPNQTSLYFCASRGQVGAGANVLTFGAGSRLTVL.

The table lists this clonotype with many counts. The chain carries TRBV7-9 and TRBJ2-7; TRBD2 agrees at 8 bases. The CDR3 loop spans 15 amino acids. Trimming at V came to 3 bases and at J to 2 bases, leaving 6 bases not matched to a gene. Germline assignment: CDR1 SEHNR and CDR2 FQNEAQ (reference sequence). CDR3 DNA sequence: TGTGCCAGCAGCTTTACTAGCGGAGCTGCCTACGAGCAGTACTTC. Translation gives CASSFTSGAAYEQYF.